The rows below give T cell receptor beta chains drawn from one sample of a study of T cell changes during pregnancy in multiple sclerosis. Sequencing used immunoSEQ multiplex PCR; TCRdb keeps in-frame clones, though not all of them. The sample has 51,000 or so clones, roughly 93% seen once. Source: peripheral blood, taken in the second trimester of pregnancy. These TCRs come from a female donor with multiple sclerosis, enrolled in a pregnancy study. Each CDR3 is given with its conserved first and last residue. The order of the fields is V gene, D gene, clone size, J gene, CDR3 DNA, CDR3 protein. A D gene is named only where the DNA matches it firmly. The size of a clone is reported for some rows only, either as once, few or many, or as a class for expanded clones.

TRBV4-1	-	few	TRBJ2-1	TGCGCCAGCAGCCAAGATATGTCGAGCGCCGCCTACAATGAGCAGTTCTTC	CASSQDMSSAAYNEQFF
TRBV4-1	-	once	TRBJ2-1	TGCGCCAGCAGCCCCCCGACGAGAGGATTTGAGCAGTTCTTC	CASSPPTRGFEQFF
TRBV4-2	-	few	TRBJ2-1	TGTGCCAGCAGCCAAGAAACCCAGGAGGGTGAGCAGTTCTTC	CASSQETQEGEQFF
TRBV28	-	-	TRBJ2-6	TGTGCCAGCAGCTTGATACCGGCGGTGGCTGGGGCCAACGTCCTGACTTTC	CASSLIPAVAGANVLTF
TRBV6-1	-	-	TRBJ1-2	TGTGCCAGCAGGGGGGCAGGGACCAACTATGGCTACACCTTC	CASRGAGTNYGYTF
TRBV11-2	-	-	TRBJ2-7	TGTGCCAGCAGCTTAATCGTCAGCGCTGCCTACGAGCAGTACTTC	CASSLIVSAAYEQYF
TRBV18	-	-	TRBJ2-5	TGTGCCAGCTCACCACCGGGACACTACCAAGAGACCCAGTACTTC	CASSPPGHYQETQYF
TRBV30	TRBD1	few	TRBJ1-1	TGTGCCTGGAGTAGGTCAGGGGGCTGGATGAACACTGAAGCTTTCTTT	CAWSRSGGWMNTEAFF
TRBV5-1	TRBD2	-	TRBJ2-1	TGCGCCAGCAGCTTGGTCTCACTAGCGGGACCGTACAATGAGCAGTTCTTC	CASSLVSLAGPYNEQFF
TRBV2	TRBD1	once	TRBJ2-6	TGTGCCAGCAGTTTACAGGGGGCAGCTGGGGCCAACGTCCTGACTTTC	CASSLQGAAGANVLTF
TRBV30	TRBD2	-	TRBJ2-2	TGTGCCTGGAGTCTCCAGGGGCTAGCGGGAGAGGCCGGGGAGCTGTTTTTT	CAWSLQGLAGEAGELFF
TRBV19	TRBD1	-	TRBJ2-5	TGTGCCAGTAGTACACCCAACCGGGACAGGGAAGAGACCCAGTACTTC	CASSTPNRDREETQYF
TRBV18	-	-	TRBJ2-3	TGTGCCAGCTCACCATTGCCCGGGACTAGCACAGATACGCAGTATTTT	CASSPLPGTSTDTQYF
TRBV28	-	-	TRBJ2-7	TGTGCCAGCAGTTTATCAGTCGGGTTGACCTACGAGCAGTACTTC	CASSLSVGLTYEQYF
TRBV18	TRBD1	-	TRBJ1-2	TGTGCCAGCTCACGACCCGGACAGGGAAAGTATGGCTACACCTTC	CASSRPGQGKYGYTF
TRBV2	TRBD1	-	TRBJ2-1	TGTGCCAGCAAAGGGGGCCTATACAATGAGCAGTTCTTC	CASKGGLYNEQFF
TRBV5-4	-	-	TRBJ2-6	TGTGCCAGCAGCCCGGTGTCCTCTTCTGGGGCCAACGTCCTGACTTTC	CASSPVSSSGANVLTF
TRBV7-9	TRBD1	once	TRBJ1-2	TGTGCCAGCAGCCCCCCGGACAGGGGGTCTTTTAACTATGGCTACACCTTC	CASSPPDRGSFNYGYTF
TRBV7-9	TRBD2	-	TRBJ2-3	TGTGCCAGCAGCTTAAGGCTAGCGGGAATTTCGGATACGCAGTATTTT	CASSLRLAGISDTQYF
TRBV7-2	-	few	TRBJ1-2	TGTGCCAGCAGCTTAGCCACAAAGTCGGGCTACACCTTC	CASSLATKSGYTF
TRBV4-3	TRBD1	-	TRBJ2-5	TGCGCCAGCAGCCCCCGGGGACAGGGGAGGTCGGAGACCCAGTACTTC	CASSPRGQGRSETQYF
TRBV7-2	TRBD1	-	TRBJ1-5	TGTGCCAGCAGCACCGGACAGGGAATGCAGCCCCAGCATTTT	CASSTGQGMQPQHF
TRBV14	-	-	TRBJ2-1	TGTGCCAGCAGCCACCCCATCGCGAACCGGGGGATAGATGAGCAGTTCTTC	CASSHPIANRGIDEQFF
TRBV7-8	-	-	TRBJ2-2	TGTGCCAGCAGCCGACTAGATCCGAGAACCGGGGAGCTGTTTTTT	CASSRLDPRTGELFF
TRBV5-1	-	-	TRBJ2-5	TGCGCCAGCAGCAGTCTAGCGAACCAAGAGACCCAGTACTTC	CASSSLANQETQYF
TRBV5-4	TRBD2	-	TRBJ2-3	TGTGCCAGCAGCTTGGGACTAGCGGGCACAGATACGCAGTATTTT	CASSLGLAGTDTQYF
TRBV7-2	TRBD2	-	TRBJ2-2	TGTGCCAGCAGCTCATTGCCGGGGGGGGTCACCGGGGAGCTGTTTTTT	CASSSLPGGVTGELFF
TRBV29-1	-	-	TRBJ1-3	TGCAGCGTTGAAGACTCTCGGGGTTTTGGAAACACCATATATTTT	CSVEDSRGFGNTIYF
TRBV19	TRBD1	-	TRBJ1-4	TGTGCCAGTAGTATGGTACAGGGGGCAACTAATGAAAAACTGTTTTTT	CASSMVQGATNEKLFF
TRBV2	-	-	TRBJ2-3	TGTGCCAGCATCCAGGGGGGCCTCCCAGATACGCAGTATTTT	CASIQGGLPDTQYF
TRBV18	-	once	TRBJ2-7	TGTGCCAGCTCACCAAGGTCAGCCCAACTAGTTCCCCACGAGCAGTACTTC	CASSPRSAQLVPHEQYF
TRBV7-2	-	-	TRBJ2-2	TGTGCCAGCAGCTTGTCTACAATCGGAAGGGGTGGGAACACCGGGGAGCTGTTTTTT	CASSLSTIGRGGNTGELFF
TRBV29-1	TRBD1	-	TRBJ1-2	TGCAGCGTTGAAGAACCGGACAGGGATAACTATGGCTACACCTTC	CSVEEPDRDNYGYTF
TRBV5-4	TRBD1	-	TRBJ1-3	TGTGCCAGCAGCGATGGACAGGGAAGAGACACCATATATTTT	CASSDGQGRDTIYF
TRBV6-5	-	-	TRBJ2-1	TGTGCCAGCAGTTATATTCCGGGGAATGAGCAGTTCTTC	CASSYIPGNEQFF
TRBV27	-	-	TRBJ2-7	TGTGCCAGCAGTTTCGGGATCCCCTACGAGCAGTACTTC	CASSFGIPYEQYF
TRBV5-8	-	-	TRBJ2-7	TGTGCCAGCAGCTCCCGGGACTTCCGCGAGCAGTACTTC	CASSSRDFREQYF
TRBV2	-	-	TRBJ1-3	TGTGCCAGCAGCGGCCAGGGGATCAACACCATATATTTT	CASSGQGINTIYF
TRBV7-7	TRBD1	-	TRBJ2-5	TGTGCTAGCAGCCCGGGACAGGGCCACCAAGAGACCCAGTACTTC	CASSPGQGHQETQYF
TRBV5-4	TRBD2	-	TRBJ2-5	TGTGCCAGCAGCGGAGCGGGAGGGGGGGAGACCCAGTACTTC	CASSGAGGGETQYF
TRBV5-4	-	-	TRBJ1-1	TGTGCCAGCAGCCCAGGATTGAACACTGAAGCTTTCTTT	CASSPGLNTEAFF
TRBV28	TRBD2	-	TRBJ2-7	TGTGCCAGCAGCCTTCTAGCGGGAGAAGCGGAACGCGAGCAGTACTTC	CASSLLAGEAEREQYF
TRBV5-6	TRBD1	once	TRBJ2-3	TGTGCCAGCAGCTTTGAGGGGGCTAGAGATACGCAGTATTTT	CASSFEGARDTQYF
TRBV7-2	-	-	TRBJ2-7	TGTGCCAGCAGCTTGGGACTCGATTACGAGCAGTACTTC	CASSLGLDYEQYF